The 10 T cell receptor beta chains below come from one sample, sequenced in a study of shared clonotypes between healthy human individuals. TCRdb's copy holds only in-frame clones and misses some; the assay was immunoSEQ multiplex PCR. The sample lists about 1.4 million clones, more than 95% occurring once. Sequencing used naive CD4+ T cells sorted from blood. Subset given: CD45RA+ positively selected. These receptors all stem from a man aged 25 to 45 in good health.

The rearrangement joins TRBV9 to TRBJ2-7, with 7 positions matching TRBD2. The CDR3 totals 13 residues. In germline, CDR1 is SGDLS, CDR2 YYNGEE. V trimming: 4 bases; J trimming: 5 bases; junction bases outside the gene matches: 6. The CDR3 DNA reads as TGTGCCAGCAGCCCGCGGCGGGAGAACGAGCAGTACTTC. This sequence encodes CASSPRRENEQYF.

This chain uses TRBV29-1 with TRBJ2-7, with D possibly matching TRBD1 (5 bases). Germline CDR1 reads SQVTM; CDR2 reads ANQGSEA. The CDR3 has 12 residues. The V and J ends lost 7 bases and 2 bases respectively, with 12 bases between them. The CDR3 DNA sequence: TGCAGCGCCGTTACAGGCCCCTACGAGCAGTACTTC. It translates to CSAVTGPYEQYF.

The genes are TRBV18 and TRBJ2-1, with 9 bases lining up with TRBD2. The CDR3 is 14 amino acids. Trimming cost V 5 bases and J 12 bases; bases outside gene matches: 11. Germline CDR1 reads KGHSH; CDR2 reads LQKENI. CDR3 sequence reads: CASSTVPSGAGQFF. The DNA of the CDR3 is TGTGCCAGCTCAACCGTGCCTAGCGGGGCTGGGCAGTTCTTC. The entire variable domain, with the rest obtained from reference TRBV18 and TRBJ2-1, is as follows: NAGVMQNPRHLVRRRGQEARLRCSPMKGHSHVYWYRQLPEEGLKFMVYLQKENIIDESGMPKERFSAEFPKEGPSILRIQQVVRGDSAAYFCASSTVPSGAGQFFGPGTRLTVL.

The CDR3 DNA follows: TGTGCCAGCAGACCAGGCTGGGGGACAGGGCCCTACGAGCAGTACTTC. This translates into CASRPGWGTGPYEQYF. The chain recombines TRBV7-9 with TRBJ2-7; 9 bases align to TRBD1. There are 16 residues in the CDR3. Germline V gene data show CDR1 as SEHNR and CDR2 as FQNEAQ (reference sequence). Losses at the gene ends were 6 bases for V and 2 bases for J; bases not matched to a gene: 11.

This clone was observed once. The chain has TRBV5-1 and TRBJ2-5; 11 nucleotides agree with TRBD1. Germline CDR1 is SGHRS and CDR2 is YFSETQ. J was trimmed by 5 bases and V by 4 bases; bases with no gene match: 10. The CDR3 runs to 16 residues. CDR3 amino acids: CASSDLRTGGAETQYF. Written as DNA, the CDR3 is TGCGCCAGCAGCGACCTCAGGACAGGGGGCGCGGAGACCCAGTACTTC.

The gene calls are TRBV11-2 and TRBJ2-1; unclear D gene. The V end lost 5 bases, the J end lost 9 bases, and 17 bases lay between the germline ends. Germline values: CDR1 SGHAT, CDR2 FQNNGV. The CDR3 contains 14 residues. Written as DNA, the CDR3 is TGTGCCAGCAGCCCTTATCGAGGTCTGGGTGAGCAGTTCTTC. It specifies CASSPYRGLGEQFF.

V gene TRBV5-1 combines with J gene TRBJ2-3, with a possible D match to TRBD2 (6 bases). Germline-derived CDR1 and CDR2 are SGHRS and YFSETQ. CDR3 size: 15 residues. V dropped 0 bases and J dropped 5 bases, with 13 bases sitting between them. The CDR3 spells CASSLVGLGGDTQYF. Written as DNA, the CDR3 is TGCGCCAGCAGCTTGGTTGGGCTGGGGGGAGATACGCAGTATTTT.

The chain combines TRBV29-1 with TRBJ2-5; 11 nucleotides agree with TRBD2. The CDR3 contains 13 residues. CDR1 SQVTM and CDR2 ANQGSEA come from the germline V gene. The V segment lost 5 bases and the J segment 4 bases; nucleotides outside the gene matches: 3. In DNA, the CDR3 is TGCAGCGTTAATCTAGCGGGAGGAGAGACCCAGTACTTC. Translation: CSVNLAGGETQYF. The full variable domain, rest sourced from reference TRBV29-1 and TRBJ2-5, is SAVISQKPSRDICQRGTSLTIQCQVDSQVTMMFWYRQQPGQSLTLIATANQGSEATYESGFVIDKFPISRPNLTFSTLTVSNMSPEDSSIYLCSVNLAGGETQYFGPGTRLLVL.

The chain carries TRBV27 and TRBJ2-7; 10 bases are a match to TRBD2. V shed 6 bases, J shed 4 bases, and the junction held 12 bases outside the gene matches. There are 16 residues in the CDR3. Per the germline V gene, CDR1 is MNHEY and CDR2 is SMNVEV (reference sequence). In DNA, the CDR3 is TGTGCCAGCAGACTTTTATCTAGCGGGAGATGGTACGAGCAGTACTTC. Its translation: CASRLLSSGRWYEQYF.

The chain carries TRBV10-3 and TRBJ2-7; 9 bases match TRBD2. J was trimmed by 5 bases and V by 1 base; bases with no gene match: 9. CDR1 is ENHRY, CDR2 SYGVKD, per germline. The CDR3 is 16 residues long. CDR3 bases: TGTGCCATCAGTGAGTGGCTAGCGGGAATTCCCAACGAGCAGTACTTC. Protein: CAISEWLAGIPNEQYF.